Shown below are 7 T cell receptor beta chains from a single sample sequenced in a study of identical twins. Each CDR3 protein is one row after TCRdb ran MiXCR on the 5' RACE reads. Altogether about 520,000 distinct CDR3 sequences are present, under 25% being singletons, with the ten largest covering under 0.95%. These same data were also listed under a study on T cells expressing NK-cell markers.

The sequencing sample was made of CD4+ T cells sorted from blood. The origin of the receptors is a woman under 30 in good health.

The chain couples TRBV7-2 to TRBJ2-5, with D unresolved. Deletions cut 2 bases from V and 4 bases from J, with 5 bases between. Germline V gene lookup returns CDR1 SGHTA and CDR2 FQGNSA. The CDR3 contains 12 residues. CDR3 residues: CASSLIAETQYF. In DNA, the CDR3 is TGTGCCAGCAGCTTAATAGCAGAGACCCAGTACTTC.

This clonotype was counted only a few times. The gene calls are TRBV20-1 and TRBJ2-7; D is tentatively TRBD1 or TRBD2 (6 bases each). The CDR3 is 12 residues long. Trimming took 5 bases from V and 4 from J, leaving 12 bases between them. Germline V gene data show CDR1 as DFQATT and CDR2 as SNEGSKA (reference sequence). The CDR3: CSAPRGRYEQYF. CDR3 nucleotide sequence: TGCAGTGCTCCCCGGGGGCGGTACGAGCAGTACTTC.

This clonotype has more than one count but fewer than ten. The genes are TRBV20-1 and TRBJ2-1, with 14 bases identical to TRBD2. CDR1 is DFQATT and CDR2 is SNEGSKA in the germline V gene (reference sequence). This CDR3 has 14 amino acids. J lost 9 bases, V lost 6 bases, and 7 bases had no gene match. The CDR3 loop is CSAPGLAGVGEQFF. CDR3 nucleotides: TGCAGTGCCCCGGGACTAGCGGGAGTAGGTGAGCAGTTCTTC.

This clonotype was recorded at least ten times. CDR3 protein: CASSPIKAGELFF. The DNA for the CDR3 is TGTGCCAGCAGCCCAATCAAGGCCGGGGAGCTGTTTTTT. The rearrangement uses TRBV6-6 and TRBJ2-2; no clear D. The length of the CDR3 is 13 residues. The germline CDR1 and CDR2 sequences are MNHNY and SVGAGI (reference sequence). The V end lost 6 bases, the J end lost 6 bases, and 11 bases lay between the germline ends.

J is TRBJ2-1 and V is TRBV6-5; possible D gene TRBD1, 5 bases. The germline V gene has CDR1 MNHEY and CDR2 SVGAGI. There are 14 residues in the CDR3. V was pared by 6 bases and J by 8 bases, with 17 bases between. The CDR3 sequence: CASSYTQGRHEQFF. For the CDR3, the DNA is TGTGCCAGCAGCTATACCCAGGGTCGCCATGAGCAGTTCTTC.

This clonotype was detected only a few times. The rearrangement uses TRBV20-1 and TRBJ1-4; a possible D gene is TRBD1 (6 bases). CDR1 and CDR2 from the germline V gene are DFQATT and SNEGSKA (reference sequence). This CDR3 has 13 amino acids. V was clipped by 4 bases and J by 8 bases, with 14 bases between them. CDR3 coding DNA: TGCAGTGCTATGGGGGCAGGGGAGGAAAAACTGTTTTTT. Residues: CSAMGAGEEKLFF.

This clonotype turned up a few times. This rearrangement joins TRBV20-1 to TRBJ2-7; maybe TRBD1 (6 bases). CDR3 length: 12 residues. CDR1 and CDR2 (germline): DFQATT, SNEGSKA (reference sequence). V gave up 6 bases and J gave up 2 bases, with 11 bases separating them. CDR3: CSAPDRTYEQYF. The CDR3 coding sequence is TGCAGTGCCCCGGACAGAACCTACGAGCAGTACTTC.